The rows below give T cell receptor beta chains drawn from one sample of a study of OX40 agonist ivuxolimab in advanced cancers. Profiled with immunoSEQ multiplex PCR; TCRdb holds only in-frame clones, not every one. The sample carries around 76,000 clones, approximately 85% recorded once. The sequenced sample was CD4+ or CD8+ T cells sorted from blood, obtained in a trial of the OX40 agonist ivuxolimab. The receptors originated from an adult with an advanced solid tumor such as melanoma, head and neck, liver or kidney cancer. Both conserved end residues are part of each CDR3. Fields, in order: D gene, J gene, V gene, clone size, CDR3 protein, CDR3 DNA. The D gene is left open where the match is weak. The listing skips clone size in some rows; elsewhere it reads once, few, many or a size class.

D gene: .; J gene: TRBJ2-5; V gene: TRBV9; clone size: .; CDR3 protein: CASSVFSGETQYF; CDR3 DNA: TGTGCCAGCAGCGTATTTTCGGGGGAGACCCAGTACTTC
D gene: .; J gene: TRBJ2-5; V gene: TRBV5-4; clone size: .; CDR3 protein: CASSLGGNQETQYF; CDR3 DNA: TGTGCCAGCAGCTTGGGAGGGAATCAAGAGACCCAGTACTTC
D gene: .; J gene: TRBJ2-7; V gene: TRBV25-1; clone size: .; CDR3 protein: CASSVGALGEQYF; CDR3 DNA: TGTGCCAGCAGTGTTGGGGCCCTGGGGGAGCAGTACTTC
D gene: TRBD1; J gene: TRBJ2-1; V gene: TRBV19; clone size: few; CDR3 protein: CASSIVGQGTEQFF; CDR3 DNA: TGTGCCAGTAGTATAGTGGGACAGGGGACTGAGCAGTTCTTC
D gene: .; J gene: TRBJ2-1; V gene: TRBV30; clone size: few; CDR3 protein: CAWSGPGHEQFF; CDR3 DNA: TGTGCCTGGTCAGGGCCTGGTCATGAGCAGTTCTTC
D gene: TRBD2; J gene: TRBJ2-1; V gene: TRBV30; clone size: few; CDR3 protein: CAWSAKPSGPNEQFF; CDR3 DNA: TGTGCCTGGAGTGCGAAACCTAGCGGGCCCAATGAGCAGTTCTTC
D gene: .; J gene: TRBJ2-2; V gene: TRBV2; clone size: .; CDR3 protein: CASREGGLGAGELFF; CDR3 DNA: TGTGCCAGCAGGGAAGGGGGGCTCGGGGCCGGGGAGCTGTTTTTT
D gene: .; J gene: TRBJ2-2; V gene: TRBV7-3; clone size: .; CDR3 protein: CASSFRGDTGELFF; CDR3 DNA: TGTGCCAGCAGCTTCAGGGGAGACACCGGGGAGCTGTTTTTT
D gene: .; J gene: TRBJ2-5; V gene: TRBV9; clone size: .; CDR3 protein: CASSVTDEYTQYF; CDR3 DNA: TGTGCCAGCAGCGTAACCGACGAGTATACCCAGTACTTC
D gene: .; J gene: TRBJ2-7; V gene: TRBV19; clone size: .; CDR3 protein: CASSIQDPRDEQYF; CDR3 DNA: TGTGCCAGTAGTATACAGGACCCTCGGGATGAGCAGTACTTC
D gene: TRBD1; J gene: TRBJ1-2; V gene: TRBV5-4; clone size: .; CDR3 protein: CASSRPGTGTHGYTF; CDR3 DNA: TGTGCCAGCAGCCGTCCCGGGACAGGGACCCATGGCTACACCTTC
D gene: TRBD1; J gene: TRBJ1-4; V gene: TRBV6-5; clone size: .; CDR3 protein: CASSSSRGREKLFF; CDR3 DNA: TGTGCCAGCAGTTCGAGCAGGGGGCGGGAAAAACTGTTTTTT
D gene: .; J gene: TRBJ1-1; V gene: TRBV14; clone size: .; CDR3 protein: CASSQVAGRSEAFF; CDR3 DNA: TGTGCCAGCAGCCAAGTGGCAGGGAGATCTGAAGCTTTCTTT
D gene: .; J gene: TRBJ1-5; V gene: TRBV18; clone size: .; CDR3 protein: CASSPPGGASNQPQHF; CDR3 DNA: TGTGCCAGCTCACCACCGGGAGGGGCAAGCAATCAGCCCCAGCATTTT
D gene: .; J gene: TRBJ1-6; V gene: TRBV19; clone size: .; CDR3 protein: CASSIDGGSYSDNSPLHF; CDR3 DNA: TGTGCCAGTAGTATAGATGGAGGCAGCTATAGTGATAATTCACCCCTCCACTTT
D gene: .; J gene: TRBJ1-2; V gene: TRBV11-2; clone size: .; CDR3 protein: CASSPFRDYGYTF; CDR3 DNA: TGTGCCAGCAGCCCTTTTCGTGACTATGGCTACACCTTC
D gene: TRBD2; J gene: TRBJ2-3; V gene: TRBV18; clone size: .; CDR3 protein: CASSLLDGGGGDTQYF; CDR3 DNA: TGTGCCAGCTCTCTTCTCGACGGCGGGGGAGGTGATACGCAGTATTTT
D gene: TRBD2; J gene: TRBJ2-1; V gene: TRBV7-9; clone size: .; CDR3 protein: CASSLLRGGINNEQFF; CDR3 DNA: TGTGCCAGCAGCTTATTACGGGGGGGCATCAACAATGAGCAGTTCTTC
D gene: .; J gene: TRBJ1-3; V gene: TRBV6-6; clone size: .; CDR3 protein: CASSPMLSGNTIYF; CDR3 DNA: TGTGCCAGCAGTCCCATGCTCTCTGGAAACACCATATATTTT
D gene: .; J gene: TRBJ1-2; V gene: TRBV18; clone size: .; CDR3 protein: CASSPRGGTLGGYTF; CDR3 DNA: TGTGCCAGCTCACCCCGTGGAGGGACTCTAGGGGGCTACACCTTC
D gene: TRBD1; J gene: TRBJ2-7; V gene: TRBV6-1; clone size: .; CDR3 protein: CASSERGRQGSYEQYF; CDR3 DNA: TGTGCCAGCAGTGAAAGAGGCAGACAGGGATCCTACGAGCAGTACTTC
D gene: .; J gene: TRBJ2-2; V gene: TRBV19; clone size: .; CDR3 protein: CASSRGGLNTGELFF; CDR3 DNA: TGTGCCAGTAGTCGCGGGGGCCTGAACACCGGGGAGCTGTTTTTT
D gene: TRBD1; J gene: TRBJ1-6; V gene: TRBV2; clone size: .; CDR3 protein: CASARGTANSPLHF; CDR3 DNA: TGTGCCAGCGCTCGGGGGACAGCGAATTCACCCCTCCACTTT
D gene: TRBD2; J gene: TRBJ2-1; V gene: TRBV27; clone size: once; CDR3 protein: CASSSGLAGAFNEQFF; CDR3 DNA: TGTGCCAGCAGTTCCGGACTAGCGGGGGCCTTCAATGAGCAGTTCTTC
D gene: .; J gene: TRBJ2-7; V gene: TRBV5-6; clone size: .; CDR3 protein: CASSLGLGTHEQYF; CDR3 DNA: TGTGCCAGCAGCTTGGGGCTGGGGACCCACGAGCAGTACTTC
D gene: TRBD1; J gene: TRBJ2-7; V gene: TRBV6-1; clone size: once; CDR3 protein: CASSESGTGFGEQYF; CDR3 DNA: TGTGCCAGCAGTGAGTCCGGGACAGGGTTCGGCGAGCAGTACTTC
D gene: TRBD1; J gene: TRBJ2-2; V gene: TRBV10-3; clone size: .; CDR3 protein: CAISEGQGIGELFF; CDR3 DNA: TGTGCCATCAGTGAGGGACAGGGGATTGGGGAGCTGTTTTTT
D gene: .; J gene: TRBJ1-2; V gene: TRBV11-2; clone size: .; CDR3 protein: CASSPRRIRAPQNYGYTF; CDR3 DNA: TGTGCCAGCAGCCCCAGGAGGATAAGGGCCCCCCAAAACTATGGCTACACCTTC
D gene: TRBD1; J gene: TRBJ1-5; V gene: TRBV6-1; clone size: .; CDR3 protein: CASRAGQGSNQPQHF; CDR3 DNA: TGTGCCAGCAGAGCGGGACAGGGGTCAAATCAGCCCCAGCATTTT
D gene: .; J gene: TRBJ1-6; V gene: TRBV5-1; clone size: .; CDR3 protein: CASSFDGSYNSPLHF; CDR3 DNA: TGCGCCAGCAGCTTCGACGGCTCCTATAATTCACCCCTCCACTTT
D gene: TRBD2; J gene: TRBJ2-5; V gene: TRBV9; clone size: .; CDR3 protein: CASSVEGSGNQETQYF; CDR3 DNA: TGTGCCAGCAGCGTAGAAGGTAGCGGGAACCAAGAGACCCAGTACTTC
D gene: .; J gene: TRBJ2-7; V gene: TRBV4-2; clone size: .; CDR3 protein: CASSQERGRGPYEQYF; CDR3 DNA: TGTGCCAGCAGCCAAGAGAGGGGACGGGGGCCCTACGAGCAGTACTTC
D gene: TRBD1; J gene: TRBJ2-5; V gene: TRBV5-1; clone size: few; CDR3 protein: CASSRTGSQETQYF; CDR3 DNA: TGCGCCAGCAGTAGGACAGGGTCCCAAGAGACCCAGTACTTC
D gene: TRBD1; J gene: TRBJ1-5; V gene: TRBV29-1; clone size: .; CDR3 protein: CSVGQGPNQPQHF; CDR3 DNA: TGCAGCGTTGGACAGGGGCCTAATCAGCCCCAGCATTTT
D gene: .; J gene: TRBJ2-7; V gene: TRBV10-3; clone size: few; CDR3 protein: CATTVAVGEQYF; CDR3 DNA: TGTGCCACGACCGTAGCGGTGGGGGAGCAGTACTTC
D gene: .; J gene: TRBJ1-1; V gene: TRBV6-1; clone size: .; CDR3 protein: CASSGYSATEAFF; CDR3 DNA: TGTGCCAGCAGTGGTTACAGCGCCACTGAAGCTTTCTTT
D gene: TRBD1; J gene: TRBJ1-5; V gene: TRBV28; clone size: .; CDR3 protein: CASSGGTGNNQPQHF; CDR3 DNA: TGTGCCAGCAGCGGAGGGACAGGGAACAATCAGCCCCAGCATTTT
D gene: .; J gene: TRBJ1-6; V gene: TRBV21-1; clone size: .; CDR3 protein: CASSTLFGGGNSPLHF; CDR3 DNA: .
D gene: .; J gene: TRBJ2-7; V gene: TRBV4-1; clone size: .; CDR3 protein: CASSQVAGRFYSYEQYF; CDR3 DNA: TGCGCCAGCAGCCAAGTCGCGGGGCGGTTCTACTCCTACGAGCAGTACTTC
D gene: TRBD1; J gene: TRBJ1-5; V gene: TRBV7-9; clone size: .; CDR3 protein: CASSLGQGRGPQHF; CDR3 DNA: TGTGCCAGCAGCTTAGGACAGGGCCGGGGGCCCCAGCATTTT
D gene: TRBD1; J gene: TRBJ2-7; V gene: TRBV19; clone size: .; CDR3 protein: CASSIPGTGPYEQYF; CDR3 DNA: TGTGCCAGTAGTATTCCCGGGACAGGGCCCTACGAGCAGTACTTC
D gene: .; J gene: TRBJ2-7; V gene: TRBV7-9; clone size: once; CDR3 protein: CASIPWGGYEQYF; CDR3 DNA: TGTGCCAGCATCCCCTGGGGTGGCTACGAGCAGTACTTC